This TCR beta chain appears in the sequencing data of a study of cytomegalovirus exposure and HLA in healthy donors. In the study overall: Of some 400 genotyped donors, 81% clustered with self-reported Caucasian donors. General observations from the study: Certain sequence variants were highly shared and formed a cluster, and this cluster was likely a sequencing artifact.

Amplification used 60 Vbeta primers and 13 Jbeta primers. Authors' methods: Later work found around 85 million unique TCR beta chains, with about 10 million shared. The data were produced by immunoSEQ multiplex PCR, yet TCRdb's version contains in-frame clones alone and is incomplete. V, J and clone size were drawn from that table, and D and trimming were deduced from the DNA. The table includes roughly 120,000 clones, 55% to 75% detected once. Note on this clone: Its specificity is unknown.

The clonotype comes from a man aged 30 to 45 in good health and CMV-seropositive. Source material: PBMCs.

The CDR3 here is CASSPGLARGETQYF. CDR3 DNA sequence: TGTGCCAGCAGCCCGGGACTAGCTCGTGGTGAGACCCAGTACTTC. The chain is built from TRBV7-2 and TRBJ2-5, with 9 positions matching TRBD2. The V gene end was trimmed by 5 bases and the J gene end by 5 bases; junction bases not matched to a gene: 9. This CDR3 region has 15 residues. CDR1 and CDR2 (germline): SGHTA, FQGNSA.